This is a list of T cell receptor beta chains from one sample in a study of T cells in tuberculosis. TCRdb keeps only in-frame clones here, not all; method: immunoSEQ multiplex PCR. The sample lists approximately 58,000 clones, around 90% seen once, with 20% to 25% in the top ten. The sample taken for sequencing was CD1b-GMM tetramer-negative cells sorted from PBMCs. These receptors were taken from an adult woman with latent tuberculosis. CDR3s include the opening cysteine and the closing phenylalanine or tryptophan. Each record gives: CDR3 protein, CDR3 DNA, V gene, J gene, clone size, D gene. A D gene is named only where the DNA matches it firmly. Size values are once, few and many counts, or a class for expanded clones, and some rows have none.

CDR3 protein: CSVEVWDSAYNEQFF
CDR3 DNA: TGCAGCGTTGAGGTATGGGACAGCGCATACAATGAGCAGTTCTTC
V gene: TRBV29-1
J gene: TRBJ2-1
clone size: few
D gene: TRBD1

CDR3 protein: CASIPGGTTNEKLFF
CDR3 DNA: TGTGCCAGCATCCCCGGGGGAACAACTAATGAAAAACTGTTTTTT
V gene: TRBV28
J gene: TRBJ1-4
clone size: NA
D gene: NA

CDR3 protein: CASSKGDSYEQYF
CDR3 DNA: TGTGCCAGCAGTAAGGGGGACTCCTACGAGCAGTACTTC
V gene: TRBV2
J gene: TRBJ2-7
clone size: few
D gene: NA

CDR3 protein: CASSLGQVTTAYGYTF
CDR3 DNA: TGTGCCAGCAGCTTGGGACAGGTTACTACGGCCTATGGCTACACCTTC
V gene: TRBV7-9
J gene: TRBJ1-2
clone size: NA
D gene: TRBD1

CDR3 protein: CASSDGDSTGELFF
CDR3 DNA: TGTGCCAGCAGTGACGGGGACTCCACCGGGGAGCTGTTTTTT
V gene: TRBV6-1
J gene: TRBJ2-2
clone size: NA
D gene: NA

CDR3 protein: CASSLSTSGGASTDTQYF
CDR3 DNA: TGTGCCAGCAGCTTGTCGACTAGCGGAGGTGCTAGCACAGATACGCAGTATTTT
V gene: TRBV5-4
J gene: TRBJ2-3
clone size: NA
D gene: TRBD2

CDR3 protein: CAISGELRAGNTEAFF
CDR3 DNA: TGTGCCATCAGTGGCGAACTCAGGGCTGGGAACACTGAAGCTTTCTTT
V gene: TRBV10-3
J gene: TRBJ1-1
clone size: NA
D gene: NA

CDR3 protein: CASSETLVFVNYGYTF
CDR3 DNA: TGTGCCAGCAGTGAAACTTTGGTATTTGTTAACTATGGCTACACCTTC
V gene: TRBV6-1
J gene: TRBJ1-2
clone size: once
D gene: NA

CDR3 protein: CASSTVEVAAGDNQPQHF
CDR3 DNA: TGTGCCAGCTCCACTGTCGAAGTTGCGGCAGGGGATAATCAGCCCCAGCATTTT
V gene: TRBV28
J gene: TRBJ1-5
clone size: NA
D gene: NA

CDR3 protein: CASSQDMIQSKNIQYF
CDR3 DNA: TGCGCCAGCAGCCAAGATATGATACAGTCCAAAAACATTCAGTACTTC
V gene: TRBV4-3
J gene: TRBJ2-4
clone size: NA
D gene: NA

CDR3 protein: CASSYREEQPQHF
CDR3 DNA: TGTGCCAGCAGCTACAGGGAGGAGCAGCCCCAGCATTTT
V gene: TRBV6-6
J gene: TRBJ1-5
clone size: NA
D gene: NA

CDR3 protein: CASSGGEAGIYEQYF
CDR3 DNA: TGTGCCAGTAGTGGCGGGGAAGCGGGAATATATGAGCAGTACTTC
V gene: TRBV19
J gene: TRBJ2-7
clone size: NA
D gene: TRBD2

CDR3 protein: CASSLSAGNNEQFF
CDR3 DNA: TGTGCCAGCAGCTTATCGGCAGGAAACAATGAGCAGTTCTTC
V gene: TRBV7-3
J gene: TRBJ2-1
clone size: NA
D gene: NA

CDR3 protein: CASSQPFALEAGELFF
CDR3 DNA: TGTGCCAGCAGCCAGCCGTTTGCGCTAGAGGCCGGGGAGCTGTTTTTT
V gene: TRBV11-3
J gene: TRBJ2-2
clone size: NA
D gene: NA

CDR3 protein: CASSQDIVTDEKLFF
CDR3 DNA: TGCGCCAGCAGCCAAGATATCGTAACGGATGAAAAACTGTTTTTT
V gene: TRBV4-3
J gene: TRBJ1-4
clone size: NA
D gene: NA

CDR3 protein: CAISGSRGTYEQYF
CDR3 DNA: TGTGCCATCAGTGGAAGCAGGGGGACCTACGAGCAGTACTTC
V gene: TRBV10-3
J gene: TRBJ2-7
clone size: NA
D gene: TRBD1

CDR3 protein: CASSQDRGGNSPLHF
CDR3 DNA: TGTGCCAGCAGCCAAGATCGGGGGGGCAATTCACCCCTCCACTTT
V gene: TRBV4-2
J gene: TRBJ1-6
clone size: NA
D gene: NA

CDR3 protein: CAWSVSTNEQFF
CDR3 DNA: TGTGCCTGGAGTGTTTCCACAAATGAGCAGTTCTTC
V gene: TRBV30
J gene: TRBJ2-1
clone size: NA
D gene: NA

CDR3 protein: CASSLRGLTYNEQFF
CDR3 DNA: TGTGCCAGCAGCTTAAGGGGGCTTACCTACAATGAGCAGTTCTTC
V gene: TRBV7-2
J gene: TRBJ2-1
clone size: NA
D gene: TRBD1

CDR3 protein: CASSQSLDQETQYF
CDR3 DNA: TGTGCCAGCAGCCAGTCACTAGACCAAGAGACCCAGTACTTC
V gene: TRBV2
J gene: TRBJ2-5
clone size: medium-sized
D gene: NA

CDR3 protein: CASSYLSRWNEQFF
CDR3 DNA: TGTGCCAGCAGTTACTTGTCGCGCTGGAATGAGCAGTTCTTC
V gene: TRBV6-5
J gene: TRBJ2-1
clone size: NA
D gene: NA

CDR3 protein: CSVFGGGLGEKLFF
CDR3 DNA: TGCAGCGTGTTTGGTGGGGGGTTGGGTGAAAAACTGTTTTTT
V gene: TRBV29-1
J gene: TRBJ1-4
clone size: NA
D gene: NA

CDR3 protein: CASRKTGSSNQPQHF
CDR3 DNA: TGCGCCAGCAGAAAGACAGGGAGTAGCAATCAGCCCCAGCATTTT
V gene: TRBV5-1
J gene: TRBJ1-5
clone size: NA
D gene: TRBD1

CDR3 protein: CASSVQGDPPQETQYF
CDR3 DNA: TGTGCCAGCAGCGTACAGGGGGATCCACCTCAAGAGACCCAGTACTTC
V gene: TRBV9
J gene: TRBJ2-5
clone size: NA
D gene: TRBD1

CDR3 protein: CASSSFSLSAADTQYF
CDR3 DNA: TGCGCCAGCAGCTCCTTCAGCTTATCGGCGGCAGATACGCAGTATTTT
V gene: TRBV5-1
J gene: TRBJ2-3
clone size: NA
D gene: NA

CDR3 protein: CASRDREIFHSNQPQHF
CDR3 DNA: TGTGCCAGCAGGGACAGGGAGATATTCCATAGCAATCAGCCCCAGCATTTT
V gene: TRBV25-1
J gene: TRBJ1-5
clone size: once
D gene: TRBD1

CDR3 protein: CATDRGPEGEQYF
CDR3 DNA: TGTGCCACCGACAGGGGGCCCGAGGGCGAGCAGTACTTC
V gene: TRBV28
J gene: TRBJ2-7
clone size: NA
D gene: TRBD1

CDR3 protein: CASSSRQVYGYTF
CDR3 DNA: TGTGCCAGCAGCTCCAGACAGGTCTATGGCTACACCTTC
V gene: TRBV7-2
J gene: TRBJ1-2
clone size: NA
D gene: NA

CDR3 protein: CASSPLAGGPAEQFF
CDR3 DNA: TGTGCCAGCAGCCCTCTAGCGGGGGGGCCAGCTGAGCAGTTCTTC
V gene: TRBV14
J gene: TRBJ2-1
clone size: NA
D gene: TRBD2

CDR3 protein: CSAGLQETQYF
CDR3 DNA: TGCAGTGCGGGACTGCAAGAGACCCAGTACTTC
V gene: TRBV20-1
J gene: TRBJ2-5
clone size: NA
D gene: NA

CDR3 protein: CASSRRAYTEAFF
CDR3 DNA: TGTGCCAGCAGCCGCAGGGCGTACACTGAAGCTTTCTTT
V gene: TRBV7-6
J gene: TRBJ1-1
clone size: NA
D gene: NA

CDR3 protein: CASSTIQQGGSYNEQFF
CDR3 DNA: TGTGCCAGCAGTACGATACAACAGGGGGGGTCCTACAATGAGCAGTTCTTC
V gene: TRBV5-4
J gene: TRBJ2-1
clone size: NA
D gene: NA

CDR3 protein: CASSIPTLNTEAFF
CDR3 DNA: TGTGCCAGTAGTATCCCGACATTGAACACTGAAGCTTTCTTT
V gene: TRBV19
J gene: TRBJ1-1
clone size: few
D gene: NA

CDR3 protein: CASSSNVGPNQPQHF
CDR3 DNA: TGTGCCAGCAGTTCGAATGTGGGGCCCAATCAGCCCCAGCATTTT
V gene: TRBV6-5
J gene: TRBJ1-5
clone size: NA
D gene: NA

CDR3 protein: CASSQVAGGLGTDTQYF
CDR3 DNA: TGTGCCAGCAGCCAAGTAGCGGGGGGGCTGGGAACAGATACGCAGTATTTT
V gene: TRBV4-2
J gene: TRBJ2-3
clone size: NA
D gene: TRBD2

CDR3 protein: CASSDPRLAGDYEQYF
CDR3 DNA: TGTGCCAGCAGTGACCCCAGACTAGCGGGAGACTACGAACAGTACTTC
V gene: TRBV6-4
J gene: TRBJ2-7
clone size: NA
D gene: TRBD2

CDR3 protein: CASPPPKDRLNYEQYF
CDR3 DNA: TGTGCCAGCCCCCCGCCGAAGGACAGGCTAAACTACGAGCAGTACTTC
V gene: TRBV2
J gene: TRBJ2-7
clone size: NA
D gene: TRBD1

CDR3 protein: CASRPGNGPGNTIYF
CDR3 DNA: TGTGCCAGTAGGCCAGGGAATGGGCCTGGAAACACCATATATTTT
V gene: TRBV19
J gene: TRBJ1-3
clone size: few
D gene: NA

CDR3 protein: CASSPQLAGGPYEQYF
CDR3 DNA: TGCGCCAGCAGCCCCCAGCTAGCGGGAGGCCCCTACGAGCAGTACTTC
V gene: TRBV4-1
J gene: TRBJ2-7
clone size: NA
D gene: TRBD2

CDR3 protein: CASSFSWGGGGQGYTF
CDR3 DNA: TGTGCCAGCAGTTTCTCATGGGGAGGTGGCGGCCAGGGCTACACCTTC
V gene: TRBV27
J gene: TRBJ1-2
clone size: NA
D gene: NA

CDR3 protein: CATSPPGGGGIAEAFF
CDR3 DNA: TGTGCCACCTCCCCTCCAGGGGGCGGGGGAATAGCTGAAGCTTTCTTT
V gene: TRBV15
J gene: TRBJ1-1
clone size: NA
D gene: TRBD1

CDR3 protein: CASSPRPGQGLTNQPQHF
CDR3 DNA: TGTGCCAGCTCACCACGCCCGGGACAGGGGCTAACTAATCAGCCCCAGCATTTT
V gene: TRBV18
J gene: TRBJ1-5
clone size: NA
D gene: TRBD1

CDR3 protein: CASSPDSSYEQYF
CDR3 DNA: TGTGCCAGCAGCCCGGACAGCTCCTACGAGCAGTACTTC
V gene: TRBV7-9
J gene: TRBJ2-7
clone size: NA
D gene: NA

CDR3 protein: CASSESGTGDYNEQFF
CDR3 DNA: TGTGCCAGCAGTGAATCCGGGACAGGGGATTACAATGAGCAGTTCTTC
V gene: TRBV6-4
J gene: TRBJ2-1
clone size: NA
D gene: TRBD1

CDR3 protein: CASRETTALSNQPQHF
CDR3 DNA: TGTGCCAGCAGGGAGACGACAGCCCTCTCGAATCAGCCCCAGCATTTT
V gene: TRBV28
J gene: TRBJ1-5
clone size: many
D gene: NA

CDR3 protein: CASSLGEGGTADEQFF
CDR3 DNA: TGTGCCAGCAGCCTGGGTGAGGGCGGGACGGCGGATGAGCAGTTCTTC
V gene: TRBV25-1
J gene: TRBJ2-1
clone size: few
D gene: NA

CDR3 protein: CASSWAGTSPYNEQFF
CDR3 DNA: TGCGCCAGCAGCTGGGCCGGGACTAGCCCTTACAATGAGCAGTTCTTC
V gene: TRBV5-1
J gene: TRBJ2-1
clone size: NA
D gene: TRBD2

CDR3 protein: CASSLFSLQGTDNSPLHF
CDR3 DNA: TGTGCCAGCTCCCTTTTCTCCCTACAGGGGACCGATAATTCACCCCTCCACTTT
V gene: TRBV18
J gene: TRBJ1-6
clone size: NA
D gene: TRBD1

CDR3 protein: CASIPIETGELFF
CDR3 DNA: TGTGCCAGCATTCCGATAGAAACCGGGGAGCTGTTTTTT
V gene: TRBV5-8
J gene: TRBJ2-2
clone size: NA
D gene: NA

CDR3 protein: CAWGPHPGASEQYF
CDR3 DNA: TGTGCCTGGGGACCACATCCAGGGGCGAGTGAGCAGTACTTC
V gene: TRBV30
J gene: TRBJ2-7
clone size: NA
D gene: NA